The clone carrying this T cell receptor beta chain was counted many times. This sample was taken from a study of T cells in Graves' hyperthyroidism and ophthalmopathy. TCR beta CDR3 sequences were amplified from RNA transcripts. Carried out on the TCR CDR3, a first-round RT-PCR used the HTBI primer set. Each CDR3 protein gets one entry after TCRdb re-called the multiplex PCR reads with MiXCR. The data hold about 640,000 distinct CDR3 sequences, with less than 25% observed a single time. Sequences were obtained from blood. The TCR originated in a man aged 25-40 years with Graves' ophthalmopathy.

DNA for the CDR3: TGTGCCAGCTCACCACCTACCGGGACAGGGCCCAATCAGCCCCAGCATTTT. Translation gives CASSPPTGTGPNQPQHF. The V and J genes are TRBV18 and TRBJ1-5; 9 nucleotides align to TRBD1. Germline V gene data show CDR1 as KGHSH and CDR2 as LQKENI. Trimming cost V 0 bases and J 3 bases; bases outside gene matches: 6. CDR3 length: 17 amino acids. Full variable domain (outside the CDR3, taken from reference TRBV18 and TRBJ1-5): NAGVMQNPRHLVRRRGQEARLRCSPMKGHSHVYWYRQLPEEGLKFMVYLQKENIIDESGMPKERFSAEFPKEGPSILRIQQVVRGDSAAYFCASSPPTGTGPNQPQHFGDGTRLSIL.